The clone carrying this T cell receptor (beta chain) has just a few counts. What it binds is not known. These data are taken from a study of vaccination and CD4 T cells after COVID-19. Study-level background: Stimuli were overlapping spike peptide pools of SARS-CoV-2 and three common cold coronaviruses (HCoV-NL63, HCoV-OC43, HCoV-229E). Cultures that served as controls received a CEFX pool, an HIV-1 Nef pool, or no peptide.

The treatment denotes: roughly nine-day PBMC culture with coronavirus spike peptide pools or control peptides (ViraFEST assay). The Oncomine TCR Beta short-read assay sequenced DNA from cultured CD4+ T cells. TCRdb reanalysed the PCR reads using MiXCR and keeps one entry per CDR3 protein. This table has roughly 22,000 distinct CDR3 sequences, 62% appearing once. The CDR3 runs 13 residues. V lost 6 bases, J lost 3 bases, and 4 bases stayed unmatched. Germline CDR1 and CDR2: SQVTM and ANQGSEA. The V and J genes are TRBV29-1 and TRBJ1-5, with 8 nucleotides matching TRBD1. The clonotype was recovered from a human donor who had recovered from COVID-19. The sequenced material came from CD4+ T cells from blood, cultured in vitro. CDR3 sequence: CSVRTGNNQPQHF. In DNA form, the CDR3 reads TGCAGCGTGCGGACAGGGAACAATCAGCCCCAGCATTTT.